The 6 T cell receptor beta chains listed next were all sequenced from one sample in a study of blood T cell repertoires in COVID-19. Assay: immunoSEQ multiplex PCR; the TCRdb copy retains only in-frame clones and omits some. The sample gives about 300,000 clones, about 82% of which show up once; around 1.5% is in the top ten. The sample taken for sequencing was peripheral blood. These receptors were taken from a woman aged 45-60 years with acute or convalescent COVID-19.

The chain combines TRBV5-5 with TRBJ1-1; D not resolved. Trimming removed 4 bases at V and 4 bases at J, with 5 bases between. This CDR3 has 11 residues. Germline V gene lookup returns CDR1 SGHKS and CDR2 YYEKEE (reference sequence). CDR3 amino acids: CASSPSTEAFF. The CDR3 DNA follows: TGTGCCAGCAGCCCGTCCACTGAAGCTTTCTTT. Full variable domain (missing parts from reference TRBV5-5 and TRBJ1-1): DAGVTQSPTHLIKTRGQQVTLRCSPISGHKSVSWYQQVLGQGPQFIFQYYEKEERGRGNFPDRFSARQFPNYSSELNVNALLLGDSALYLCASSPSTEAFFGQGTRLTVV.

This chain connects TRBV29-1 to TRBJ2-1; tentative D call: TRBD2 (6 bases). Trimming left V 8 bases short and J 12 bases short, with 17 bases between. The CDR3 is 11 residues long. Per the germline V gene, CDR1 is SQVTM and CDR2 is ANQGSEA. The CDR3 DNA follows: TGCAGCCTACAAGGAGGGGAACGGCAGTTCTTC. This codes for CSLQGGERQFF.

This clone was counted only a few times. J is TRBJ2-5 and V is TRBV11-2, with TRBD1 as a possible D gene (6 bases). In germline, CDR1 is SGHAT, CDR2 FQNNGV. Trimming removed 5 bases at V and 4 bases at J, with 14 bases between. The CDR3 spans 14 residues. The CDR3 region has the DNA TGTGCCAGCAGCCCCTGGACAGACTTAGAGACCCAGTACTTC. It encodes CASSPWTDLETQYF.

CDR3 sequence: CASSLWTSGRVEELFF. The DNA for the CDR3 is TGTGCCAGCAGTTTATGGACTAGCGGGAGGGTCGAGGAGCTGTTTTTT. The rearrangement joins TRBV28 to TRBJ2-2; 14 bases line up with TRBD2. V was clipped by 0 bases and J by 10 bases; unmatched bases: 4. CDR1 and CDR2 from the germline V gene are MDHEN and SYDVKM. The CDR3 spans 16 residues.

CDR3: CASSHASGNTGELFF. CDR3 in DNA: TGTGCCAGCAGCCACGCTAGCGGGAACACCGGGGAGCTGTTTTTT. The chain couples TRBV4-2 to TRBJ2-2, with 7 bases lining up with TRBD2. Looked up from germline, CDR1 is LGHNA and CDR2 is YNFKEQ. V trimming: 3 bases; J trimming: 1 base; junction bases outside the gene matches: 2. This CDR3 is 15 amino acids long.

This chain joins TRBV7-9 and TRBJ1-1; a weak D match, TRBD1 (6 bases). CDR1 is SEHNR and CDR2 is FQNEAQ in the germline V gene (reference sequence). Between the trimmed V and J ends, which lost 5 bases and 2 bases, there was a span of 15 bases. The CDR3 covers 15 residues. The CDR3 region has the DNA TGTGCCAGCAGCCAGGGGTCAGTTCGAAACACTGAAGCTTTCTTT. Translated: CASSQGSVRNTEAFF.